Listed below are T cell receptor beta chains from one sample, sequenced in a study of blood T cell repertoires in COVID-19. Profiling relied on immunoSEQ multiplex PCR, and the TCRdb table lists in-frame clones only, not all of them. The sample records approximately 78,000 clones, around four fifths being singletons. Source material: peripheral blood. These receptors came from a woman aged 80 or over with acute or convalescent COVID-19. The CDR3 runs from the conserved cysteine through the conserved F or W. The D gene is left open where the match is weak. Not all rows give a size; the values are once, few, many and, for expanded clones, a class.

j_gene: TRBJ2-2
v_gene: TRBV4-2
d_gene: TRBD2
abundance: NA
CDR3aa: CASSQGTGLAGRTGELFF
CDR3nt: TGTGCCAGCAGCCAAGGGACGGGACTAGCGGGGAGAACCGGGGAGCTGTTTTTT

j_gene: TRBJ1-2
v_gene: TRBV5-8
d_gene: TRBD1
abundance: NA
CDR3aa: CASRALGGQGYTF
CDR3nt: TGTGCCAGCAGAGCCCTAGGCGGACAGGGTTACACCTTC

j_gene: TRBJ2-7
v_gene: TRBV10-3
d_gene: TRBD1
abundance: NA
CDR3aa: CAIMGQGSYEQYF
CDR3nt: TGTGCCATCATGGGACAGGGGTCCTACGAGCAGTACTTC

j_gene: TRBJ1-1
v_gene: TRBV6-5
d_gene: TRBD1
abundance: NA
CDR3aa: CASSTWGQGGQAFF
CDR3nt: TGTGCCAGCAGCACATGGGGACAGGGGGGACAAGCTTTCTTT

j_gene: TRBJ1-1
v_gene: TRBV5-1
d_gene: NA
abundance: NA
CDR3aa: CASSLTEMNTEAFF
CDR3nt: TGCGCCAGCAGCCTGACAGAGATGAACACTGAAGCTTTCTTT

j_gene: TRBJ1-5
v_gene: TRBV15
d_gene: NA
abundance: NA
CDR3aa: CATRELGSNQPQHF
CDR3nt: TGTGCCACCAGGGAGTTGGGTAGCAATCAGCCCCAGCATTTT

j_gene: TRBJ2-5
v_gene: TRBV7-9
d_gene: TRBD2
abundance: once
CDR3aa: CASSLDGAGGRWETQYF
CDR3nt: TGTGCCAGCAGCTTAGACGGCGCGGGGGGGCGTTGGGAGACCCAGTACTTC

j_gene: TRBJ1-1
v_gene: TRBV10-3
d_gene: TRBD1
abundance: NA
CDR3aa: CAIKPGQEERTEAFF
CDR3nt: TGTGCCATCAAGCCCGGACAGGAGGAAAGAACTGAAGCTTTCTTT

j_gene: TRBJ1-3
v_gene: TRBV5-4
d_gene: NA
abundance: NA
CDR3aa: CASSLGGGQENTIYF
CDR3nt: TGTGCCAGCAGCCTCGGGGGAGGGCAAGAAAACACCATATATTTT

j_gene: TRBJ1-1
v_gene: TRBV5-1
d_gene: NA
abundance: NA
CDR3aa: CASSSGSRGTEAFF
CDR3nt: TGCGCCAGCAGCTCGGGATCCAGGGGCACTGAAGCTTTCTTT

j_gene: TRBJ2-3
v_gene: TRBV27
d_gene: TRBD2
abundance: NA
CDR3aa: CASSLTGLAGGDTQYF
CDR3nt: TGTGCCAGCAGTTTAACCGGACTAGCGGGGGGAGATACGCAGTATTTT

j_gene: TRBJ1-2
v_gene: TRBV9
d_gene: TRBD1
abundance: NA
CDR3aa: CASSGRTGGSYGYTF
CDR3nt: TGTGCCAGCAGCGGTAGAACAGGGGGATCCTATGGCTACACCTTC

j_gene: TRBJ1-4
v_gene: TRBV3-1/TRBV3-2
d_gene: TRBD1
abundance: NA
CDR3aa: CASSQLKQGAGEKLFF
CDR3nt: TGTGCCAGCAGCCAACTTAAACAGGGGGCGGGTGAAAAACTGTTTTTT

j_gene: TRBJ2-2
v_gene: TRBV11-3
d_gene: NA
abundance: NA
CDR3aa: CASSLRQGNTGELFF
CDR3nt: TGTGCCAGCAGCTTAAGGCAGGGTAACACCGGGGAGCTGTTTTTT

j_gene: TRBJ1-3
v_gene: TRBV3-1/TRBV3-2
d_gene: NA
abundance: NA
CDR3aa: CASSQGRFPPSGNTIYF
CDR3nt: TGTGCCAGCAGCCAAGGCAGGTTCCCTCCCTCTGGAAACACCATATATTTT

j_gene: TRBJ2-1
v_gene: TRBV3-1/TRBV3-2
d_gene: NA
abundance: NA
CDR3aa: CASSQASGTYNEQFF
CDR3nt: TGTGCCAGCAGCCAAGCCTCAGGGACCTACAATGAGCAGTTCTTC

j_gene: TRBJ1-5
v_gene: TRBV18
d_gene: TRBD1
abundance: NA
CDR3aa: CASSPPGQGRNQPQHF
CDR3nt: TGTGCCAGCTCACCACCGGGACAGGGTCGTAATCAGCCCCAGCATTTT

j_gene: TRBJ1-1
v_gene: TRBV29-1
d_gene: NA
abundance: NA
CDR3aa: CSVKAGNTEAFF
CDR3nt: TGCAGCGTTAAGGCAGGGAACACTGAAGCTTTCTTT

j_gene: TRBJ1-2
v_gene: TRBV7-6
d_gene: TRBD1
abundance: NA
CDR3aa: CASSLGQGLIMQGGYTF
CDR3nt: TGTGCCAGCAGCCTCGGACAGGGGTTGATTATGCAAGGCGGCTACACCTTC

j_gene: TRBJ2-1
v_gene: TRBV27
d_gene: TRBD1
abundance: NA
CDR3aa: CASSPRGTGRSSYNEQFF
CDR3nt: TGTGCCAGCAGTCCCCGGGGGACAGGGCGGAGCTCCTACAATGAGCAGTTCTTC

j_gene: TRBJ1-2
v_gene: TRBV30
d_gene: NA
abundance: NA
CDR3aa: CAWNTPAGYTF
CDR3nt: TGTGCCTGGAACACACCAGCGGGCTACACCTTC

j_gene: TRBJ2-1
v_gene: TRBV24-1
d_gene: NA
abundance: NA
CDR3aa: CATSDSFPSVSSYNEQFF
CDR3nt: TGTGCCACCAGTGACTCCTTCCCTAGCGTGAGCTCCTACAATGAGCAGTTCTTC

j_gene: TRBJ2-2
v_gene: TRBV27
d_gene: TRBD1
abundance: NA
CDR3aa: CASASNRGQNTGELFF
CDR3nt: TGTGCCAGCGCATCCAACAGGGGGCAAAACACCGGGGAGCTGTTTTTT

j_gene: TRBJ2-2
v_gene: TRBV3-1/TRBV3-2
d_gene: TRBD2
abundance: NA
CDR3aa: CATGSSGGGRGTGELFF
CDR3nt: TGTGCAACCGGCAGTAGCGGGGGCGGACGAGGAACCGGGGAGCTGTTTTTT

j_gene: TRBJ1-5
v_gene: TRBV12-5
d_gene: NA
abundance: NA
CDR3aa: CASGFEPNQPQHF
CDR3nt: TGTGCTAGTGGGTTCGAGCCCAATCAGCCCCAGCATTTT

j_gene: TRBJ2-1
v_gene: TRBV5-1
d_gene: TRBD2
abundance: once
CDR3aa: CASSLAQTSIGVNEQFF
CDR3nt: TGCGCCAGCAGCTTGGCCCAGACTAGCATAGGAGTGAATGAGCAGTTCTTC